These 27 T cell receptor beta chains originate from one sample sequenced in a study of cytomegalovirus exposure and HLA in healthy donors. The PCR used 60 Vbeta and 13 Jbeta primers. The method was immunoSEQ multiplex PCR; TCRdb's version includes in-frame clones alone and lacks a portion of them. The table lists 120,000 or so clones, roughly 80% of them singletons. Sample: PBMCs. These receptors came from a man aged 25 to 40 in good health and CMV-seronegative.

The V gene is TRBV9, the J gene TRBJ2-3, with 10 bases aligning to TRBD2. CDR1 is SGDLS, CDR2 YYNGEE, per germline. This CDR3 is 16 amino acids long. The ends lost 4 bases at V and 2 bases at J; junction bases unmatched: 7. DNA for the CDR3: TGTGCCAGCAGCCAAAGCGGGGGGGATATCACAGATACGCAGTATTTT. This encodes CASSQSGGDITDTQYF.

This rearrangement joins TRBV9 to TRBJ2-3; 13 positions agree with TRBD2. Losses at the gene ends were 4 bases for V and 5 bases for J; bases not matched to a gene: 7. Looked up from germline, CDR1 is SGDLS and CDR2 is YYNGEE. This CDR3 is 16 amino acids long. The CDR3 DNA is TGTGCCAGCAGCCCCAGACTAGCGGGGGGCCTAGATACGCAGTATTTT. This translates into CASSPRLAGGLDTQYF.

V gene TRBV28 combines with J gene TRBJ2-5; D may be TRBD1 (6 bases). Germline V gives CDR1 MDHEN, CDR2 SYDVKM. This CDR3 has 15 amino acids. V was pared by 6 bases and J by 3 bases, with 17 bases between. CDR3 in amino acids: CASSPPRQGKETQYF. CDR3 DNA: TGTGCCAGCAGCCCACCTAGGCAGGGGAAAGAGACCCAGTACTTC.

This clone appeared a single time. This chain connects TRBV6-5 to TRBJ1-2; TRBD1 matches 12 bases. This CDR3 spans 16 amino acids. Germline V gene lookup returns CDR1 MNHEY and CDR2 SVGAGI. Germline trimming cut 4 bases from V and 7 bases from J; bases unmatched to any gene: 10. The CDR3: CASSWGQGARSSGYTF. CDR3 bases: TGTGCCAGCAGTTGGGGACAGGGGGCCCGGTCTAGTGGCTACACCTTC.

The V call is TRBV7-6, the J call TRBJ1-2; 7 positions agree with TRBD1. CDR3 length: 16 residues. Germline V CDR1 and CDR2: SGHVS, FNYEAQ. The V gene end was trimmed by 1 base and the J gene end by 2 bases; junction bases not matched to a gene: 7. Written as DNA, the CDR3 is TGTGCCAGCAGCTTAGTCGAGGGGGCGCAGAACTATGGCTACACCTTC. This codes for CASSLVEGAQNYGYTF.

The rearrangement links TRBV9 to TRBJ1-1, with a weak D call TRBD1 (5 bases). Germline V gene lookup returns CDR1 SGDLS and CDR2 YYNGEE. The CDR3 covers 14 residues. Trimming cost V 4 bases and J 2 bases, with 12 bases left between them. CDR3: CASSRTSLNTEAFF. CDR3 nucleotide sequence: TGTGCCAGCAGCCGGACATCGCTAAACACTGAAGCTTTCTTT.

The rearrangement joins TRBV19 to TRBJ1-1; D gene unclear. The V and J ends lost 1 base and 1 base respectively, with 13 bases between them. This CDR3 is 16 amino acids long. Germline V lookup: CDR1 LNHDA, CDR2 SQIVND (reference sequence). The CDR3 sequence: CASSIGGFAANTEAFF. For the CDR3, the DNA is TGTGCCAGTAGTATAGGCGGCTTTGCGGCGAACACTGAAGCTTTCTTT.

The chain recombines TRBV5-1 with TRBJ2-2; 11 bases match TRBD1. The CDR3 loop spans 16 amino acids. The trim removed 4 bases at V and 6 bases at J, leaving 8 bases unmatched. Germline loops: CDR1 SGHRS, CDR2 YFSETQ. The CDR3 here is CASSPPGTGGAGELFF. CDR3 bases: TGCGCCAGCAGCCCCCCCGGGACAGGGGGGGCCGGGGAGCTGTTTTTT.

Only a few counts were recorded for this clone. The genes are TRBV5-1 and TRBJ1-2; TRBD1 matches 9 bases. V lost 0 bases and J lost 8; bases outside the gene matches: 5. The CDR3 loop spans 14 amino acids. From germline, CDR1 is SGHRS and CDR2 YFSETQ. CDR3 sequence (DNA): TGCGCCAGCAGCTTGGTCACAGGGGGCGGCGGCTACACCTTC. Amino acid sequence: CASSLVTGGGGYTF.

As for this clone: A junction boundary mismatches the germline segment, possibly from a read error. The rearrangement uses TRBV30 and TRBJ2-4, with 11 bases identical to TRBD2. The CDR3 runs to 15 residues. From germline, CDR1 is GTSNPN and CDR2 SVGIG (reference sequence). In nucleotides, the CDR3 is TGTGCCTGGAGGGCGCTAGCGGGGGGCAAAAACAGTCAGTACTTC. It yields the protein CAWRALAGGKNSQYF.

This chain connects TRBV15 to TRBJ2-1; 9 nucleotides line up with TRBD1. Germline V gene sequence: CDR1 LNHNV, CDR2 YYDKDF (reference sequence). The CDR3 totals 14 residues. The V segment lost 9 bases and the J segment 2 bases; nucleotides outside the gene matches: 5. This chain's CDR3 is CATEGQGPYNEQFF. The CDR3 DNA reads TGTGCCACTGAGGGACAGGGTCCCTACAATGAGCAGTTCTTC.

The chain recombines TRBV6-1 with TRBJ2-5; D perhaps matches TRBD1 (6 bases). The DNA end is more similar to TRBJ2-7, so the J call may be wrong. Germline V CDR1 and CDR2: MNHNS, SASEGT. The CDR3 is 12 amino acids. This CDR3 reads CASSEAGGEQYF. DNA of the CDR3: TGTGCCAGCAGTGAAGCAGGGGGCGAGCAGTACTTC.

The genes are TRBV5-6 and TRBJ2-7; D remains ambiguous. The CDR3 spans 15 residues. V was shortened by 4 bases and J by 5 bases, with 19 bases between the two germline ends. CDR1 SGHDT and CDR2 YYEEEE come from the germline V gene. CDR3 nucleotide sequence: TGTGCCAGCAGCCTCCTAGGAACCGATCGCCACGAGCAGTACTTC. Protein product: CASSLLGTDRHEQYF.

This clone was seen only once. CDR3 loop: CASSYSDRGYGYTF. CDR3 coding DNA: TGTGCCAGCAGTTACTCAGACAGGGGCTATGGCTACACCTTC. The chain employs TRBV6-6 and TRBJ1-2, with 8 bases matching TRBD1. V was clipped by 0 bases and J by 4 bases; unmatched bases: 1. CDR1 is MNHNY and CDR2 is SVGAGI in the germline V gene (reference sequence). This CDR3 has 14 amino acids.

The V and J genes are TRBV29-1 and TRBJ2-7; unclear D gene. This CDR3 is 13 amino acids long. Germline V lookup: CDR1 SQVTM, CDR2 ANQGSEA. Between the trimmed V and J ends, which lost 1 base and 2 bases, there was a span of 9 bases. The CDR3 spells CSVEVSSTYEQYF. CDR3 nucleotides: TGCAGCGTTGAAGTCAGTAGCACCTACGAGCAGTACTTC.

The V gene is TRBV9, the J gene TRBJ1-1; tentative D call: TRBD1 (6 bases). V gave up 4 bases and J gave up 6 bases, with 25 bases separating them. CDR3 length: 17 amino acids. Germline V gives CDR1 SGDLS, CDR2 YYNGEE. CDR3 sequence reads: CASSPRRDQGRAAEAFF. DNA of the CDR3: TGTGCCAGCAGCCCTCGCCGAGATCAGGGGCGAGCCGCTGAAGCTTTCTTT.

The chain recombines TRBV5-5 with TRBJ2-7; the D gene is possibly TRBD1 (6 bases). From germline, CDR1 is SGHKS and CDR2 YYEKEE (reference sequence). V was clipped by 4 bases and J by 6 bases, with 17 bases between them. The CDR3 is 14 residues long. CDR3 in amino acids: CASSRGTGTAEQYF. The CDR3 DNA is TGTGCCAGCAGCCGGGGAACAGGGACCGCCGAGCAGTACTTC.

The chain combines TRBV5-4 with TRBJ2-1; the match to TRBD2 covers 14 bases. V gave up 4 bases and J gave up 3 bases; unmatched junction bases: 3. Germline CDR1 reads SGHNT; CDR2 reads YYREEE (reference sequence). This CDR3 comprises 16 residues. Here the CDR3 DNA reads TGTGCCAGCAGCCGGACTAGCGGGGGGAACTACAATGAGCAGTTCTTC. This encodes CASSRTSGGNYNEQFF.

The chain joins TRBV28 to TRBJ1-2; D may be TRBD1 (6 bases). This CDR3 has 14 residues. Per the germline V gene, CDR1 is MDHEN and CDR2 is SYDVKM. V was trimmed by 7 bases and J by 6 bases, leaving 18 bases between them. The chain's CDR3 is CASITGTIGHGYTF. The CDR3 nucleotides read TGTGCCAGCATTACCGGGACAATAGGACATGGCTACACCTTC.

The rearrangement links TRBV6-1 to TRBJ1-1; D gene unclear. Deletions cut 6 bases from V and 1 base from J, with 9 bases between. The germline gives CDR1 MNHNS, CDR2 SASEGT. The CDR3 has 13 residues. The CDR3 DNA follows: TGTGCCAGCAGAACGACACAGAACACTGAAGCTTTCTTT. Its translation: CASRTTQNTEAFF.

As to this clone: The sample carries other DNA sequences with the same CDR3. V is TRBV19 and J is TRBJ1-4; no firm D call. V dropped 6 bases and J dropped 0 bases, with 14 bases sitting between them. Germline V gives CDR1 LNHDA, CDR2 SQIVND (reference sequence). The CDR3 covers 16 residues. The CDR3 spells CASSAPGKATNEKLFF. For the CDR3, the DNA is TGTGCCAGTAGCGCCCCGGGAAAAGCAACTAATGAAAAACTGTTTTTT.

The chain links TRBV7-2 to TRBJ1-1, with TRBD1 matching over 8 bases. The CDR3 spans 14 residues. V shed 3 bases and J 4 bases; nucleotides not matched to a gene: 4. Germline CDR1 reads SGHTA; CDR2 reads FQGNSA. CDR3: CASSFGQGFTEAFF. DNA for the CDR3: TGTGCCAGCAGCTTTGGACAGGGTTTCACTGAAGCTTTCTTT.

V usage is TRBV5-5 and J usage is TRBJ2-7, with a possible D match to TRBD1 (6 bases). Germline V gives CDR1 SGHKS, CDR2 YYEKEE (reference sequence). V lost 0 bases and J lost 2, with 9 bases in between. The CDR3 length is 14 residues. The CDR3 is CASSLVDRPYEQYF. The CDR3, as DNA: TGTGCCAGCAGCTTGGTGGACAGACCCTACGAGCAGTACTTC.

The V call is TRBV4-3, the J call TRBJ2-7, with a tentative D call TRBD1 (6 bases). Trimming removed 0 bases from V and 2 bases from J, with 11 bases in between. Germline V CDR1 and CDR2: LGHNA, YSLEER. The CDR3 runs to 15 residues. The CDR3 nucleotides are TGCGCCAGCAGCCAAGAGGTGACAGGTGCCTACGAGCAGTACTTC. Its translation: CASSQEVTGAYEQYF.

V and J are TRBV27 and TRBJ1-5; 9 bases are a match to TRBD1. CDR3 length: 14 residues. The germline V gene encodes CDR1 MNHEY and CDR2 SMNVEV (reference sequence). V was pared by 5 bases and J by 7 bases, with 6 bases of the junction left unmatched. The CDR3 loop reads CASSLLGQGQPQHF. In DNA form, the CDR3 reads TGTGCCAGCAGTCTCCTAGGACAGGGGCAGCCCCAGCATTTT.

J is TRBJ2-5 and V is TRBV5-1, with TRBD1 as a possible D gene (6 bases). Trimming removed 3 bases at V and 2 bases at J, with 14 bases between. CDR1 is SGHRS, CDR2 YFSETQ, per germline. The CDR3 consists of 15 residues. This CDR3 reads CASSYLGQLQETQYF. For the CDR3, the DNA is TGCGCCAGCAGCTACCTTGGACAGCTACAAGAGACCCAGTACTTC.

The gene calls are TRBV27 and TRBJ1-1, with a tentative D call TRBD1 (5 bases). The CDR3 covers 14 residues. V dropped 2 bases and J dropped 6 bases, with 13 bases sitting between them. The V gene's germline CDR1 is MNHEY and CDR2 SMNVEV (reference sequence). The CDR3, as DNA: TGTGCCAGCAGTTTACGGAGACAGATTGCTGAAGCTTTCTTT. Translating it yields CASSLRRQIAEAFF.